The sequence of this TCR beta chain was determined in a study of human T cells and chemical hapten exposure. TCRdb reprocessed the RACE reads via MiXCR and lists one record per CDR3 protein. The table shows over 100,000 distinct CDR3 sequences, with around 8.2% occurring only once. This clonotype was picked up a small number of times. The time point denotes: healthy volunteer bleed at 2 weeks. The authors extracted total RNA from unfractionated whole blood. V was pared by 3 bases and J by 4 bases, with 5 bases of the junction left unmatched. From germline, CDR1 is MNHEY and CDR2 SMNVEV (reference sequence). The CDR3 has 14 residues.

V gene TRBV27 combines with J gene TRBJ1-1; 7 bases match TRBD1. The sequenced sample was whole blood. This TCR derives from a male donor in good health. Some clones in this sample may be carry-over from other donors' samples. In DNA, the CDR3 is TGTGCCAGCAGTTTGGGCAGGGGGACCACTGAAGCTTTCTTT. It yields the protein CASSLGRGTTEAFF.